Detailed here is one T cell receptor beta chain. These data come from a study of patients and donors after allogeneic stem cell transplantation. The CDR3 runs 13 residues. V was trimmed by 0 bases and J by 10 bases, leaving 10 bases between them. Per germline, CDR1 LGHDT and CDR2 YNNKEL (reference sequence). TCRdb used MiXCR to reprocess the RT-PCR reads, holding one entry per CDR3 protein. The data show approximately 200,000 distinct CDR3 sequences, with 40% to 45% seen just once and approximately 30% held by the top ten. This sequence joins TRBV3-1 and TRBJ2-1; possible D gene TRBD2, 6 bases. Specimen: blood, either unsorted or a sorted T cell fraction (not recorded which). The sequence was collected from a human donor who was either an allogeneic HSCT recipient or a stem cell or donor lymphocyte infusion donor (not recorded which). It is not recorded whose cells these are; they may come from a transplant donor. DNA of the CDR3: TGTGCCAGCAGCCAAGATCTAGGAGGGGAGCAGTTCTTC. The encoded protein is CASSQDLGGEQFF.